What follows describes a single T cell receptor (beta chain). No cognate antigen has been identified for it. Per-nucleotide qualities are absent, and no much larger clonotype sits a single base away. The receptor library was made with the immunoSEQ multiplex PCR assay. Entries here come from immuneACCESS through TCRdb and include only in-frame sequences with V and J called. Some clones fail to appear in such tables; in the studies checked, an unresolved V gene covers under half of the shortfall, and the cause of the remainder is unknown. For this sample there are over 13,000 clones; 65% to 85% appear just once. The leading ten clones occupy more than 9.5% of the sample. Because repertoires were sampled repeatedly during chemoradiotherapy, clonal expansion in the tumor microenvironment could be followed. The data stem from a study of chemoradiotherapy in HPV16-positive cancers (dated by TCRdb to the early 2020s). Turning to the overall study: Using functional T-cell assays on cells from a couple of HPV16-positive patients, the researchers defined candidate HPV-specific T-cell clones and common TCR motifs. The candidate HPV-specific TCRs and motifs were subsequently tracked in TCR repertoires obtained from 65 to 95 patients with HPV-related cancers. The study asked whether T-cell immunity to the HPV oncoproteins E6 and E7 changes during chemoradiotherapy and whether this immunity affects survival. The paper as a whole reports these results and caveats: Expansion of candidate HPV-specific clones and E7-related TCR motifs was observed in the tumor microenvironment during treatment, whereas no such expansion was observed for non-HPV-specific T cells. The survival association was reported for HPV16-positive patients, and the functional definition of HPV-specific T cells was derived from only two HPV16-positive patients. In HPV16-positive patients, expansion of HPV-responsive T cells during chemoradiotherapy was associated with improved recurrence-free survival.

This receptor was identified in a human donor with HPV-associated anogenital cancer. This specimen was acquired from a patient who underwent chemoradiotherapy.

This receptor has the CDR3 CASSFDRVNTGELFF. The DNA is TGTGCCAGTAGCTTCGACAGGGTCAACACCGGGGAGCTGTTTTTT. Here the chain combines TRBV19 and TRBJ2-2, and 7 junction bases match TRBD1. At the junction V is shortened by 6 bases and J by 2 bases; bases outside the gene matches: 6. The CDR3 contains 15 residues, cysteine and phenylalanine counted. Solely the CDR3 DNA is kept, with 45 bases framed from the first base. Based on the germline V gene (reference sequence), the CDR1 and CDR2 sequences are LNHDA and SQIVND. Where the CDR3 stops, the reference TRBV19 and TRBJ2-2 genes take over; the full variable domain is DGGITQSPKYLFRKEGQNVTLSCEQNLNHDAMYWYRQDPGQGLRLIYYSQIVNDFQKGDIAEGYSVSREKKESFPLTVTSAQKNPTAFYLCASSFDRVNTGELFFGEGSRLTVL.